The rows below give T cell receptor beta chains drawn from one sample of a study of shared clonotypes between healthy human individuals. Libraries were prepared by immunoSEQ multiplex PCR; TCRdb keeps only in-frame clonotypes and omits some of them. The sample holds around 700,000 clones, around 73% seen once. The sample comprised memory CD4+ T cells sorted from blood. Receptor source: a woman aged 30 to 39 in good health. The CDR3 runs from the conserved cysteine through the conserved F or W. A D gene is named only where the DNA matches it firmly. Expanded clones get a size class; other rows say once, few or many, or leave the size out.

j_call v_call clone_size cdr3_length d_call cdr3_nt cdr3_aa
TRBJ1-5 TRBV19 - 12 - TGTGCCAGTAGTATGAGCAATCAGCCCCAGCATTTT CASSMSNQPQHF
TRBJ1-2 TRBV19 few 12 - TGTGCCAGTACCCATGAACGCTACGGCTACACCTTC CASTHERYGYTF
TRBJ2-1 TRBV5-1 - 14 TRBD2 TGCGCCAGCAGATTTAGCGGGGCTGGAAATGAGCAGTTCTTC CASRFSGAGNEQFF
TRBJ1-5 TRBV6-1 - 17 TRBD1 TGTGCCAGCAGTGAAGCGGCCTCACAGGGGGGCAATCAGCCCCAGCATTTT CASSEAASQGGNQPQHF
TRBJ1-5 TRBV10-3 - 13 - TGTGCCATCAGCCGACAGTCCAATCAGCCCCAGCATTTT CAISRQSNQPQHF
TRBJ1-2 TRBV6-1 - 13 TRBD1 TGTGCCAGCAGCGCGACAGGGGAGGATGGCTACACCTTC CASSATGEDGYTF
TRBJ2-1 TRBV7-9 - 18 TRBD2 TGTGCCAGCAGCTCCGCGGGACTAGCGGGAGCCCTCAACAATGAGCAGTTCTTC CASSSAGLAGALNNEQFF
TRBJ2-7 TRBV5-1 - 14 TRBD2 TGCGCCAGCAGCCTAGCGGGGGGCGAAAACGAGCAGTACTTC CASSLAGGENEQYF
TRBJ1-1 TRBV6-5 few 11 - TGTGCCAGCAGTTACCTGGGTGAAGCTTTCTTT CASSYLGEAFF
TRBJ2-1 TRBV28 - 15 TRBD2 TGTGCCAGCAGTCCCAGCGGGGCTGGAGGCTATGAGCAGTTCTTC CASSPSGAGGYEQFF
TRBJ2-7 TRBV19 - 15 TRBD2 TGTGCCAGTAGTGATACCGGACTAGCAGCCTACGAGCAGTACTTC CASSDTGLAAYEQYF
TRBJ2-1 TRBV6-6 - 14 TRBD2 TGTGCCAGCACTTCGGGGGGATCCTACAATGAGCAGTTCTTC CASTSGGSYNEQFF
TRBJ1-4 TRBV28 - 13 - TGTGCCAGCAGTCTAGGGGGGAATGAAAAACTGTTTTTT CASSLGGNEKLFF
TRBJ2-2 TRBV30 - 13 - TGTGCCTGGTGGGCGGGATCCGCCGGGGAGCTGTTTTTT CAWWAGSAGELFF
TRBJ2-5 TRBV5-1 - 14 - TGCGCCAGCAGCACGCAGGTCTCCCAAGAGACCCAGTACTTC CASSTQVSQETQYF